This passage covers 24 T cell receptor beta chains from one sample sequenced in a study of T cells in Graves' hyperthyroidism and ophthalmopathy. Amplified TCR beta CDR3 regions derived from RNA transcripts. Researchers ran a first-round RT-PCR on the TCR CDR3 using the HTBI primer set. TCRdb reprocessed the multiplex PCR reads via MiXCR and lists one record per CDR3 protein. Counted here are hundreds of thousands of distinct CDR3 sequences, under 20% occurring once; the ten biggest clones make up 3% to 4%. What was sequenced was blood. The receptors were gathered from a woman in her late teens or twenties with Graves' hyperthyroidism.

This clonotype has ten or more counts. The chain has TRBV7-9 and TRBJ2-7, with D uncertain. V shed 4 bases and J shed 0 bases, with 7 bases lying between them. CDR3 length: 13 residues. Per the germline V gene, CDR1 is SEHNR and CDR2 is FQNEAQ (reference sequence). This chain's CDR3 is CASSSGDSYEQYF. CDR3 DNA: TGTGCCAGCAGCTCTGGGGACTCCTACGAGCAGTACTTC. Supplemented by reference TRBV7-9 and TRBJ2-7, the full variable domain reads DTGVSQNPRHKITKRGQNVTFRCDPISEHNRLYWYRQTLGQGPEFLTYFQNEAQLEKSRLLSDRFSAERPKGSFSTLEIQRTEQGDSAMYLCASSSGDSYEQYFGPGTRLTVT.

This clonotype occurred many times. The chain recombines TRBV5-1 with TRBJ2-4; D is perhaps TRBD2 (6 bases). Per the germline V gene, CDR1 is SGHRS and CDR2 is YFSETQ. The CDR3 is 14 residues long. V was shortened by 1 base and J by 4 bases, with 9 bases between the two germline ends. The CDR3 protein is CASSLNGGKNIQYF. Written as DNA, the CDR3 is TGCGCCAGCAGCTTGAATGGGGGGAAAAACATTCAGTACTTC.

The chain carries TRBV20-1 and TRBJ2-5, with TRBD1 identical over 7 bases. Trimming cost V 1 base and J 5 bases; bases outside gene matches: 7. This CDR3 is built from 14 residues. Per germline, CDR1 DFQATT and CDR2 SNEGSKA (reference sequence). The chain's CDR3 is CSARAQTGIETQYF. In nucleotides, the CDR3 is TGCAGTGCTAGAGCCCAGACAGGGATCGAGACCCAGTACTTC.

This clonotype appeared many times. The V gene is TRBV4-1, the J gene TRBJ1-2, with 7 positions matching TRBD1. Germline V CDR1 and CDR2: MGHRA, YSYEKL. Trimming took 4 bases from V and 2 from J; bases not matched to a gene: 4. The CDR3 covers 14 residues. As DNA, the CDR3 is TGCGCCAGCAGCCGCGTAGGGGGCAACTATGGCTACACCTTC. Translating gives CASSRVGGNYGYTF.

Only one count was recorded for this clonotype. The junction departs from the called germline gene at one end, perhaps through a read error. The chain has TRBV6-1 and TRBJ1-1; D is uncertain. The germline V gene has CDR1 MNHNS and CDR2 SASEGT. This CDR3 is 14 amino acids long. CDR3 sequence reads: CASRGLMDNTDAFF. The CDR3, as DNA: TGTGCCAGCAGGGGTCTCATGGATAACACTGATGCTTTCTTT.

This clonotype was counted ten times or more. The V gene is TRBV9, the J gene TRBJ2-7; D not resolved. V shed 0 bases and J shed 0 bases, with 7 bases lying between them. The CDR3 has 14 amino acids. CDR1 and CDR2 from the germline V gene are SGDLS and YYNGEE. CDR3 bases: TGTGCCAGCAGCGTAGGAGAGGCCTCCTACGAGCAGTACTTC. It specifies CASSVGEASYEQYF.

This clonotype was seen many times. The chain couples TRBV12-3 or TRBV12-4 to TRBJ1-2, with D possibly TRBD1 on 6 matching bases. With 6 bases removed from V and 7 bases from J, the gap between germline ends came to 12 bases. The CDR3 is made up of 12 amino acids. CDR3 sequence: CASSIQGPGYTF. The CDR3, as DNA: TGTGCCAGCAGCATCCAGGGGCCTGGCTACACCTTC.

This clonotype was detected ten times or more. The chain links TRBV11-2 to TRBJ1-5; D not resolved. Trimming pared 4 bases from V and 1 base from J, leaving 14 bases between. The CDR3 length is 16 residues. Germline V lookup: CDR1 SGHAT, CDR2 FQNNGV. CDR3 bases: TGTGCCAGCAGCTCCCCCGGGCCAACAAGCAATCAGCCCCAGCATTTT. Protein: CASSSPGPTSNQPQHF.

This clonotype was picked up many times. The rearrangement uses TRBV18 and TRBJ2-5, with D tentatively TRBD2 (5 bases). This CDR3 is built from 14 residues. Trimming cost V 3 bases and J 5 bases, with 13 bases left between them. The germline V gene encodes CDR1 KGHSH and CDR2 LQKENI. CDR3 DNA: TGTGCCAGCTCACCGCCGGGTGCGGGCGAGACCCAGTACTTC. Protein product: CASSPPGAGETQYF.

This clonotype was counted ten times or more. The V call is TRBV10-1, the J call TRBJ1-2; 9 nucleotides align to TRBD1. The CDR3 totals 13 residues. J lost 9 bases, V lost 5 bases, and 7 bases had no gene match. CDR1 is WNHNN and CDR2 is SYGVQD in the germline V gene (reference sequence). The DNA for the CDR3 is TGCGCCAGCAGTCCCGGGACAGGGTTCAGCTACACCTTC. Amino acid sequence: CASSPGTGFSYTF.

This clonotype was detected once. This chain joins TRBV12-3 or TRBV12-4 and TRBJ1-1, with unresolved D. The CDR3 spans 11 residues. The ends were cut back, 3 bases at V and 7 bases at J, with 6 bases in the middle. Here the CDR3 reads CASSFVSEAFF. For the CDR3, the DNA is TGTGCCAGCAGTTTCGTAAGTGAAGCTTTCTTT.

This clonotype was detected many times. The chain has TRBV27 and TRBJ2-5; 13 bases are shared with TRBD2. V trimming: 4 bases; J trimming: 3 bases; junction bases outside the gene matches: 11. CDR1 is MNHEY, CDR2 SMNVEV, per germline (reference sequence). The CDR3 runs to 18 residues. This CDR3 reads CASSSLLAGGPRKETQYF. The DNA of the CDR3 is TGTGCCAGCAGTTCCCTACTAGCGGGGGGGCCCAGAAAAGAGACCCAGTACTTC.

This chain uses TRBV19 with TRBJ1-5; D is possibly TRBD1 (5 bases). In germline, CDR1 is LNHDA, CDR2 SQIVND (reference sequence). The CDR3 is 17 residues long. Trimming pared 5 bases from V and 0 bases from J, leaving 17 bases between. CDR3 DNA: TGTGCCAGTAGTCCCGAGAGCAGGGAGTATAGCAATCAGCCCCAGCATTTT. It translates to CASSPESREYSNQPQHF.

This clonotype was recorded many times. The V gene is TRBV9, the J gene TRBJ1-3; 7 bases align to TRBD1. Germline CDR1 and CDR2: SGDLS and YYNGEE. The CDR3 spans 16 residues. V lost 3 bases, J lost 0 bases, and 6 bases stayed unmatched. This CDR3 reads CASSEKTGYSGNTIYF. In DNA form, the CDR3 reads TGTGCCAGCAGCGAAAAGACAGGGTACTCTGGAAACACCATATATTTT.

Ten or more counts support this clonotype. The chain uses TRBV6-2 or TRBV6-3 and TRBJ2-5; D call uncertain. V was shortened by 6 bases and J by 5 bases, with 10 bases between the two germline ends. Germline lookup yields CDR1 MNHEY and CDR2 SVGEGT. The CDR3 length is 12 residues. CDR3 in amino acids: CASSPPWETQYF. The CDR3 DNA reads as TGTGCCAGCAGCCCCCCGTGGGAGACCCAGTACTTC.

This clonotype has at least ten counts. This rearrangement joins TRBV30 to TRBJ1-1, with D perhaps matching TRBD1 (5 bases). V lost 0 bases to trimming and J lost 2 bases, with 16 bases between them. This CDR3 contains 16 residues. CDR1 and CDR2 from the germline V gene are GTSNPN and SVGIG (reference sequence). DNA of the CDR3: TGTGCCTGGAGTGTACGATATCCCAGGGCAAACACTGAAGCTTTCTTT. Translating gives CAWSVRYPRANTEAFF.

This clonotype was counted ten times or more. The chain joins TRBV4-1 to TRBJ1-1; D ambiguous. The CDR3 extends over 14 amino acids. V was cut by 4 bases and J by 3 bases, with 12 bases left in between. The germline gives CDR1 MGHRA, CDR2 YSYEKL. CDR3 amino acids: CASSRSATYTEAFF. CDR3 DNA sequence: TGCGCCAGCAGCCGCTCCGCAACTTACACTGAAGCTTTCTTT.

This clonotype was detected many times. This chain links TRBV6-1 with TRBJ2-7; 8 bases agree with TRBD2. The CDR3 is 15 residues long. V was clipped by 6 bases and J by 7 bases; unmatched bases: 14. Germline CDR1 is MNHNS and CDR2 is SASEGT. DNA for the CDR3: TGTGCCAGCAGCCTCGGGGGCGGGGGGCCGAAAGAGCAGTACTTC. Its translation: CASSLGGGGPKEQYF.

This clonotype has ten or more counts. V usage is TRBV6-1 and J usage is TRBJ1-1; D is possibly TRBD1 (5 bases). The germline V gene encodes CDR1 MNHNS and CDR2 SASEGT. With 6 bases removed from V and 4 bases from J, the gap between germline ends came to 12 bases. The CDR3 is 13 amino acids. CDR3 region: CASRGRGGTEAFF. CDR3 DNA sequence: TGTGCCAGCAGGGGACGGGGGGGCACTGAAGCTTTCTTT.

This clonotype was picked up many times. The chain joins TRBV28 to TRBJ1-5, with 7 positions matching TRBD1. The trim removed 3 bases at V and 2 bases at J, leaving 4 bases unmatched. CDR3 size: 15 residues. Germline V gene sequence: CDR1 MDHEN, CDR2 SYDVKM. CDR3 sequence reads: CASSFGGTGNQPQHF. In nucleotides, the CDR3 is TGTGCCAGCAGTTTCGGGGGGACAGGCAATCAGCCCCAGCATTTT.

Ten or more counts support this clonotype. The chain combines TRBV6-5 with TRBJ2-7, with a tentative D call TRBD2 (7 bases). Between the trimmed V and J ends, which lost 2 bases and 2 bases, there was a span of 13 bases. Germline assignment: CDR1 MNHEY and CDR2 SVGAGI. The CDR3 length is 15 residues. For the CDR3, the DNA is TGTGCCAGCAGTTACGGGGGGGCAGGGACCTACGAGCAGTACTTC. It translates to CASSYGGAGTYEQYF.

This rearrangement joins TRBV3-1 to TRBJ1-3; D not resolved. Germline loops: CDR1 LGHDT, CDR2 YNNKEL (reference sequence). This CDR3 spans 14 amino acids. Trimming cost V 3 bases and J 2 bases, with 8 bases left between them. CDR3 amino acids: CASSHLGPGNTIYF. CDR3 DNA: TGTGCCAGCAGCCATCTTGGGCCTGGAAACACCATATATTTT.

This clonotype has ten or more counts. This chain joins TRBV20-1 and TRBJ2-5, with D unclear. This CDR3 is built from 14 residues. The V end was cut by 5 bases, the J end by 4 bases, with 17 bases between. Per germline, CDR1 DFQATT and CDR2 SNEGSKA (reference sequence). The CDR3 DNA sequence: TGCAGTGCTTTCCGACCTGAAATAGGAGAGACCCAGTACTTC. This codes for CSAFRPEIGETQYF.

This clonotype has at least ten counts. Its ends do not fully match the called genes, so a read error is possible. This chain links TRBV3-1 with TRBJ1-2, with a possible D match to TRBD1 (5 bases). The CDR3 length is 12 residues. CDR1 is LGHDT and CDR2 is YNNKEL in the germline V gene (reference sequence). The CDR3 sequence: CTSSQGVYGYTF. For the CDR3, the DNA is TGTACCAGCAGCCAAGGGGTTTATGGCTACACCTTC.